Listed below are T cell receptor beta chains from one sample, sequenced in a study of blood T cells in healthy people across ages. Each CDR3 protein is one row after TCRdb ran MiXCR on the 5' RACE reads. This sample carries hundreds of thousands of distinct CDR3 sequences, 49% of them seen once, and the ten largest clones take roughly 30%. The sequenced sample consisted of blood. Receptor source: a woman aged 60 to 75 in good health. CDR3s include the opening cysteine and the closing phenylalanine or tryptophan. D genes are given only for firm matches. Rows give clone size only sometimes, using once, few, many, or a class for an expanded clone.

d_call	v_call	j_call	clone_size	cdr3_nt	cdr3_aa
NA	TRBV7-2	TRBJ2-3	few	TGTGCCAGCAGACCCACCACAGATACGCAGTATTTT	CASRPTTDTQYF
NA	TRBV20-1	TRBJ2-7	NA	TGCAGTGCTACCCAGGGAGGGGGGGAAACTTACGAGCAGTACTTC	CSATQGGGETYEQYF
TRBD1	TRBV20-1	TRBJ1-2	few	TGCAGTGCTAGAGTAAAGGGACAGGGGGCTGAAGGCTACACCTTC	CSARVKGQGAEGYTF
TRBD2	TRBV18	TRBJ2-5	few	TGTGCCAGCTCACCAGCTAGCGGGAGAATGATGGAGACCCAGTACTTC	CASSPASGRMMETQYF
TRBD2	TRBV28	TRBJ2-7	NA	TGTGCCAGCACCCTAGGAGGGAGGGGAGACGAGCAGTACTTC	CASTLGGRGDEQYF
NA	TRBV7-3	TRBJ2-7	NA	TGTGCCAGCAGCTTACGACCAGGGAGCGACTACGAGCAGTACTTC	CASSLRPGSDYEQYF
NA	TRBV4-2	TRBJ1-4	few	TGTGCCAGCAGCCAAGAACGCCAGCGTGACGAAAAACTGTTTTTT	CASSQERQRDEKLFF
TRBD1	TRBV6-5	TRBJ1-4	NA	TGTGCCAGCAGTCAAAGGACAGGGTCTGAAAAACTGTTTTTT	CASSQRTGSEKLFF
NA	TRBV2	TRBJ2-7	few	TGTGCCAGCAGGGCCCGGGATGTGGAGGAGCAGTACTTC	CASRARDVEEQYF
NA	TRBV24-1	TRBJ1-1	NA	TGTGCCACCAGTGTTGGGGGGATGGGAACTGAAGTTTTCTTT	CATSVGGMGTEVFF
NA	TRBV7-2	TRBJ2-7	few	TGTGCCAGCAGCTTAGGTCCCTCCGAGCAGTACTTC	CASSLGPSEQYF
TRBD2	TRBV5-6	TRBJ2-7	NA	TGTGCCAGCAGCTTACGGCTAGCGGAAGAGCGGTACTTC	CASSLRLAEERYF
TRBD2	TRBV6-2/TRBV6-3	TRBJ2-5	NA	TGTGCCAGCAGCTATACAACTAGCGGCCAAGAGACCCAGTACTTC	CASSYTTSGQETQYF
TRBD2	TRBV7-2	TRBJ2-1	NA	TGTGCCAGCAGCCGAGAGGGGTCTAGCGGGACACGCAATGAGCAGTTCTTC	CASSREGSSGTRNEQFF
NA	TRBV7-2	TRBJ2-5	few	TGTGCCAGCAGCTTACGGTGGGGCGGGCCCCAAGAGACCCAGTACTTC	CASSLRWGGPQETQYF
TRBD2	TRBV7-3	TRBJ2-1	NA	TGTGCCAGCAGCATTGGGACTAGCGGGAGTAAGACCCAGTTCTTC	CASSIGTSGSKTQFF
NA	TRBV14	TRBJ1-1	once	TGTGCCAGCAGCCAAGATCCGAGGTACACTGAAGCTTTCTTT	CASSQDPRYTEAFF
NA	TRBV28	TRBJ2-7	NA	TGTGCCAGCAGTTTATCCCGCGGGGCATCGCCGTACTTC	CASSLSRGASPYF
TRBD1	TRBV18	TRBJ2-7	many	TGTGCCAGCTCACCACGGGCCGGGACAGGGGGGTACGAGCAGTACTTC	CASSPRAGTGGYEQYF
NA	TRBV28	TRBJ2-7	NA	TGTGCCAGCAGTTTTGGAGTAGTGGGGGAGCAGTACTTC	CASSFGVVGEQYF
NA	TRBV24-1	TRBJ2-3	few	TGTGCCACCAGAGGTAGAAGGGGTAGCACAGATACGCAGTATTTT	CATRGRRGSTDTQYF
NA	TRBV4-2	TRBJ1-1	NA	TGTGCCAGCAGCCAAGACGGGGGCTTGGGCACTGAAGCTTTCTTT	CASSQDGGLGTEAFF
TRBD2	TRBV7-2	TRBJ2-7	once	TGTGCCAGCAGCCCGCTGGGACTAGGGAGCTACGAGCAGTACTTC	CASSPLGLGSYEQYF
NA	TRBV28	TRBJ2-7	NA	TGTGCCAGCAGTTTTACACAGGGCGGGGTAGTCGAGCAGTACTTC	CASSFTQGGVVEQYF
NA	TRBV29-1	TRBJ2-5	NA	TGCAGCGGGCGCTCGGGGGAAGAGACCCAGTACTTC	CSGRSGEETQYF
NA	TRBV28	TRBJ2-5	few	TGTGCCAGCAGTCGGATGGGCGGTGGAGAGACCCAGTACTTC	CASSRMGGGETQYF
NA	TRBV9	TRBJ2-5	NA	TGTGCCAGCAGCCCCCGACTAAACCAAGAGACCCAGTATTTC	CASSPRLNQETQYF
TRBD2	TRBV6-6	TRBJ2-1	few	TGTGCCAGCAGTTTTCTTAGCGGGCATGAGCAGTTCTTC	CASSFLSGHEQFF
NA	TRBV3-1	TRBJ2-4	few	TGTGCCAGCAGCCAAAAGGAGGGAGGCATTCAGTACTTC	CASSQKEGGIQYF
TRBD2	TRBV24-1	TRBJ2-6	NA	TGTGCCACCAGTGGTGCTAGCGGGAGCTCTGGGGCCAACGTCCTGACTTTC	CATSGASGSSGANVLTF
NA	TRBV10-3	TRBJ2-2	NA	TGTGCCATAGGAGCAGGGAACTTGAACACCGGGGAGCTGTTTTTT	CAIGAGNLNTGELFF
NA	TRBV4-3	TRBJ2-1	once	TGCGCCAGCAGCCAAGATCGACTGACTCTGGGCAATGAGCAGTTCTTC	CASSQDRLTLGNEQFF
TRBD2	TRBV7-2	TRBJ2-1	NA	TGTGCCAGCAGCCCTAGCGGGACAAATGAGCAGTTCTTC	CASSPSGTNEQFF
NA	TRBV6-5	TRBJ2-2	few	TGTGCCAGCAGTTACAGCAGGACTAGGGGGGCCGGGGAGCTGTTTTTT	CASSYSRTRGAGELFF
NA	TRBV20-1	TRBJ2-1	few	TGCAGTGCTCCGCGCAGGCGACCCTCCTACAATGAGCAGTTCTTC	CSAPRRRPSYNEQFF
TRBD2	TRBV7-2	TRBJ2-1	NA	TGTGCCAGCAGCTTAGCCGCCGGGAGGGCGGGGGAGCAGTTCTTC	CASSLAAGRAGEQFF
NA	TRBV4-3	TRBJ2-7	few	TGCGCCAGCAGCCAAGAAAGAGGCAGGGAGTACGAGCAGTACTTC	CASSQERGREYEQYF
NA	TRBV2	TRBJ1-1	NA	TGTGCCAGCACGCTACAGAACACTGAAGCTTTCTTT	CASTLQNTEAFF
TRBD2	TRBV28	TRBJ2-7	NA	TGTGCCAGCACCCTCGGGGGGAGCGGGAGCTCCTACAATGAGCAGTACTTC	CASTLGGSGSSYNEQYF
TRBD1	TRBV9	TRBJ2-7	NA	TGTGCCAGCAGCGTAGTAGACAGGGGCCACGAGCAGTACTTC	CASSVVDRGHEQYF
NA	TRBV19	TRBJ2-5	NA	TGTGCCAGTAGTATAGGGGCCTCAGGGACGGAGACCCAGTACTTC	CASSIGASGTETQYF
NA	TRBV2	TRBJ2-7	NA	TGTGCCAGCAGGCCGGTGGGGGTGGGCTCCTACGAGCAGTACTTC	CASRPVGVGSYEQYF
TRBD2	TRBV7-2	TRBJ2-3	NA	TGTGCCAGCAGCTTTCGTGGACTAGCGGGAAGCACAGATACGCAGTATTTT	CASSFRGLAGSTDTQYF
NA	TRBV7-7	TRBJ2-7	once	TGTGCCAGCAGCGTCGGTAGGAACAATGAGCAGTACTTC	CASSVGRNNEQYF
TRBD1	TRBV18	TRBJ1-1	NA	TGTGCCAGCTCACAGCGGACAGGGGTAGAGACTGAAGCTTTCTTT	CASSQRTGVETEAFF
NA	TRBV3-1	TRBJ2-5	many	TGTGCCAGCAGCCGCGGGGTTCAAGAGACCCAGTACTTC	CASSRGVQETQYF
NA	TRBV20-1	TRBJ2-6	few	TGCAGTGCTAGAGTCGCCTCTGGGGCCAACGTCCTGACTTTC	CSARVASGANVLTF
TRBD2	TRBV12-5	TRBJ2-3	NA	TGTGCTAGTGGCCAGAGCGGGAGGGCTAGGGATACGCAGTATTTT	CASGQSGRARDTQYF
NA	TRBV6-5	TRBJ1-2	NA	TGTGCCAGCAGTTACTCAACGAGACAAGAGAATTTCTATGGCTACACCTTC	CASSYSTRQENFYGYTF
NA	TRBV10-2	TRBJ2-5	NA	TGCGCCAGCAGTGAGTCGGGCTCCCGGGCCCATATGGCCCAGTACTTC	CASSESGSRAHMAQYF
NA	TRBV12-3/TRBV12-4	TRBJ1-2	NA	TGTGCCAGCAGTTTACACAGGGACTATGGCTACACCTTC	CASSLHRDYGYTF